This T cell receptor beta chain stems from a study of regulatory T cells in long-lasting Graves disease. J lost 6 bases, V lost 0 bases, and 19 bases had no gene match. Germline lookup yields CDR1 MNHEY and CDR2 SVGAGI. This CDR3 has 20 amino acids. This clonotype was found a few times. The time point denotes: persistent/refractory GD, antithyroid drugs over 5 years with positive TRAb. Making the TCR library involved RNA that had been extracted from PBMCs. Sequencing libraries for TCR beta were prepared with iRepertoire HTBI primers and Arm-PCR of CDR3 regions. TCRdb redid the calling of the multiplex PCR reads with MiXCR, one entry per CDR3 protein. In the table there are more than 300,000 distinct CDR3 sequences, roughly 25% of which are singletons.

The chain combines TRBV6-5 with TRBJ1-5; TRBD1 matches at 8 bases. Material: peripheral blood mononuclear cells (PBMCs), obtained when the disease was refractory, from a patient treated with antithyroid drugs. The TCR originated in a woman between 40 and 50 years old with Graves disease. CDR3 nucleotides: TGTGCCAGCAGTTACTCGATAGGAGGGACAGGAGAAAGCAGGGGTCAGCCCCAGCATTTT. Protein: CASSYSIGGTGESRGQPQHF.